The following is a T cell receptor (beta chain) sequence with its context. Its cognate antigen is unknown. High-throughput TCR beta sequencing covered peripheral CD8+ and CD4+ T cells. This record belongs to a study of CD8 T cells in Susac syndrome. Overall study findings and caveats: The study conceded that relatively few individuals underwent its TCR sequencing and HLA analysis. In Susac syndrome, the CD4+ T cell repertoires did not show clonal expansion.

The length of the CDR3 is 12 residues. Trimming took 1 base from V and 2 from J, leaving 2 bases between them. Germline assignment: CDR1 ENHRY and CDR2 SYGVKD. Reverse transcription of about 0.5 to 1 ug RNA used random hexamers. Across 54 Vbeta and 13 Jbeta, immunoSEQ multiplex PCR amplified TCR beta CDR3. Using its own MiXCR run on the immunoSEQ multiplex PCR reads, TCRdb lists one record per CDR3 protein. The sample records about 190,000 distinct CDR3 sequences, approximately 94% being singletons. Sequenced material: CD4+ T cells from PBMCs. This rearrangement joins TRBV10-3 to TRBJ2-5; D ambiguous. The sequence was obtained from a human donor with Susac syndrome. The CDR3 is CAISELQETQYF. CDR3 bases: TGTGCCATCAGTGAGTTACAAGAGACCCAGTACTTC.